Presented here are 5 T cell receptor beta chains from one specimen sequenced in a study of graft-versus-host responses after intestinal transplantation. Responders (roughly 200,000, CFSE-labeled) met roughly 200,000 stimulators that were irradiated and violet-dye-labeled. TCRdb's copy holds only in-frame clones and misses some; the assay was immunoSEQ multiplex PCR. The data show 8,000 or so clones, roughly 34% seen once. The sample in question was alloreactive CD8+ T cells from a mixed lymphocyte reaction culture, obtained before transplantation. Specified subset: CFSE-low proliferating T cells sorted from roughly six-day pre-transplant mixed lymphocyte reaction (GvH or HvG direction). These receptors came from a human patient who was an organ donor for intestinal transplantation.

This clone was seen more than once but under ten times. The chain uses TRBV27 and TRBJ2-4; tentative D call: TRBD2 (6 bases). V lost 3 bases and J 8 bases, leaving 26 bases between the germline ends. The CDR3 spans 18 residues. CDR1 and CDR2 (germline): MNHEY, SMNVEV (reference sequence). The CDR3 region is CASSLLFGGVKRIHIQYF. CDR3 bases: TGTGCCAGCAGTTTGCTTTTTGGAGGGGTGAAGCGAATACACATTCAGTACTTC.

This clone appeared a few times. V gene TRBV6-5 combines with J gene TRBJ2-4; TRBD1 agrees at 7 bases. The germline gives CDR1 MNHEY, CDR2 SVGAGI. The CDR3 runs 15 residues. The J segment lost 8 bases and the V segment lost 5 bases, leaving 12 bases of the junction unmatched. CDR3 DNA sequence: TGTGCCAGCAGTCGAGGGGGCGCCAGAGCGGACATTCAGTACTTC. This gives the protein CASSRGGARADIQYF.

The chain uses TRBV5-4 and TRBJ1-2, with D maybe TRBD1 (5 bases). In germline, CDR1 is SGHNT, CDR2 YYREEE (reference sequence). V was pared by 5 bases and J by 6 bases, with 17 bases between. The CDR3 is made up of 14 amino acids. Here the CDR3 reads CASRITRVSNGYTF. CDR3 sequence (DNA): TGTGCCAGCAGAATTACCAGGGTTTCAAATGGCTACACCTTC. The full variable domain, rest sourced from reference TRBV5-4 and TRBJ1-2, is ETGVTQSPTHLIKTRGQQVTLRCSSQSGHNTVSWYQQALGQGPQFIFQYYREEENGRGNFPPRFSGLQFPNYSSELNVNALELDDSALYLCASRITRVSNGYTFGSGTRLTVV.

This chain joins TRBV5-5 and TRBJ2-2; weak D call: TRBD1 (6 bases). The CDR3 length is 19 residues. V shed 4 bases and J shed 5 bases, with 27 bases lying between them. Germline CDR1 is SGHKS and CDR2 is YYEKEE (reference sequence). The CDR3 nucleotides read TGTGCCAGCAGCCTCCTACAAGTCAGGGGAGATTCTATAACCGGGGAGCTGTTTTTT. This translates into CASSLLQVRGDSITGELFF.

The chain links TRBV4-1 to TRBJ2-3, with 8 bases identical to TRBD2. Germline V gene lookup returns CDR1 MGHRA and CDR2 YSYEKL. V was pared by 3 bases and J by 5 bases, with 13 bases of the junction left unmatched. The CDR3 is 17 amino acids. The CDR3 DNA sequence: TGCGCCAGCAGCCACTACCGGATAGCGGGAACCGTAGATACGCAGTATTTT. Translated, it gives CASSHYRIAGTVDTQYF.